This T cell receptor beta chain was found in a study of T cell changes during pregnancy in multiple sclerosis. The data were produced by immunoSEQ multiplex PCR, yet TCRdb's version contains in-frame clones alone and is incomplete. Found here are around 130,000 clones, 90% to 96% of them singletons; the top ten hold 0.44%. As for this clone: In the same sample, other DNA sequences code for this CDR3.

The CDR3 contains 14 residues. Looked up from germline, CDR1 is SGHAT and CDR2 is FQNNGV. With 1 base clipped from V and 3 bases from J, the junction kept 1 base outside the gene matches. The origin of this receptor is a female donor with multiple sclerosis, enrolled in a pregnancy study. Sequenced here: peripheral blood, sampled after pregnancy. This rearrangement joins TRBV11-2 to TRBJ2-7; TRBD2 matches at 9 bases. CDR3 loop: CASSLGSGSYEQYF. In nucleotides, the CDR3 is TGTGCCAGCAGCTTAGGTAGCGGGAGCTACGAGCAGTACTTC.